The source of this T cell receptor (beta chain) is a study of post-analysis software for immune sequencing data. Researchers reported that TCR beta cDNA libraries carried unique molecular identifiers. TCRdb redid the calling of the PCR reads with MiXCR, one entry per CDR3 protein. The sample records about 160,000 distinct CDR3 sequences, 35% to 40% being singletons. Study outcomes and limitations: In patients, TRBV5-6, TRBV5-1 and TRBV20-1 belonged to five or six TRBV segments found more frequently than in controls.

With respect to this clonotype: The antigen remains undetermined.

Germline V gene data show CDR1 as LGHNA and CDR2 as YNFKEQ. The length of the CDR3 is 19 residues. V lost 2 bases, J lost 5 bases, and 18 bases stayed unmatched. This TCR was recovered from a girl under 18 with multiple sclerosis. The sequenced sample was blood, obtained after autologous hematopoietic stem cell transplantation. V is TRBV4-2 and J is TRBJ2-3; 8 bases agree with TRBD2. Written as DNA, the CDR3 is TGTGCCAGCAGCCAACCTATCTACTCACAAGCGGGAGAGGTAGATACGCAGTATTTT. It is translated as CASSQPIYSQAGEVDTQYF.